The rows below give T cell receptor beta chains drawn from one sample of a study of blood T cell repertoires in COVID-19. Profiled with immunoSEQ multiplex PCR; TCRdb holds only in-frame clones, not every one. The sample has 110,000 or so clones, 70% to 90% seen once. Sequencing was done on a sample of peripheral blood. These receptors originate from a man in his forties or fifties with acute or convalescent COVID-19. Each CDR3 is given with its conserved first and last residue. Fields, in order: D gene, V gene, clone size, J gene, CDR3 protein, CDR3 DNA. The D gene is left open where the match is weak. Size is stated for part of the rows, as once, few or many counts, or as a class when the clone is expanded.

TRBD1	TRBV7-9	.	TRBJ2-1	CASSSDRGEQFF	TGTGCCAGCAGCTCGGACAGGGGGGAGCAGTTCTTC
TRBD1	TRBV3-1/TRBV3-2	.	TRBJ2-3	CASSQAVKGQTTDTQYF	TGTGCCAGCAGCCAAGCCGTGAAGGGACAGACCACAGATACGCAGTATTTT
.	TRBV7-2	.	TRBJ1-5	CASSLGGGPQHF	TGTGCCAGCAGCTTAGGGGGCGGACCCCAGCATTTT
.	TRBV7-9	.	TRBJ2-1	CASSLGSAGVNEQFF	TGTGCCAGCAGCTTAGGGAGCGCAGGGGTCAATGAGCAGTTCTTC
.	TRBV19	.	TRBJ2-2	CASSNTRGLYTGELFF	TGTGCCAGTAGTAATACCAGGGGTTTATACACCGGGGAGCTGTTTTTT
.	TRBV27	.	TRBJ2-2	CATFYTGELFF	TGTGCCACCTTCTACACCGGGGAGCTGTTTTTT
.	TRBV7-2	.	TRBJ1-1	CASSLTWFEAANTEAFF	TGTGCCAGCAGCTTAACGTGGTTCGAGGCAGCGAACACTGAAGCTTTCTTT
.	TRBV25-1	.	TRBJ2-7	CASSEGAIGYEQYF	TGTGCCAGCAGTGAGGGGGCAATTGGCTACGAGCAGTACTTC
.	TRBV24-1	.	TRBJ1-1	CATQNRRGTEAFF	TGTGCCACCCAGAATCGACGGGGCACTGAAGCTTTCTTT
TRBD1	TRBV24-1	once	TRBJ2-3	CATSGGQGSYTDTQYF	TGTGCCACCAGTGGCGGACAGGGCTCCTACACAGATACGCAGTATTTT
.	TRBV6-5	.	TRBJ2-7	CASSSYRDSFYEQYF	TGTGCCAGCAGCTCTTACCGGGACTCGTTTTACGAGCAGTACTTC
TRBD1	TRBV7-3	.	TRBJ2-3	CASSLLGDRSADTQYF	TGTGCCAGCAGCTTATTGGGGGACAGGAGCGCCGATACGCAGTATTTT
TRBD2	TRBV6-5	.	TRBJ2-5	CASRGGALETQYF	TGTGCCAGCAGGGGAGGGGCCTTGGAGACCCAGTACTTC
.	TRBV30	.	TRBJ1-1	CAWSVTGLPEAFF	TGTGCCTGGAGTGTAACAGGTCTCCCTGAAGCTTTCTTT
.	TRBV24-1	.	TRBJ2-2	CATSDLVASRGETGELFF	TGTGCCACCAGTGATTTAGTAGCATCCAGGGGGGAAACCGGGGAGCTGTTTTTT
TRBD1	TRBV12-3/TRBV12-4	.	TRBJ2-5	CASSGDRGETQYF	TGTGCCAGCAGTGGGGACAGGGGAGAGACCCAGTACTTC
.	TRBV7-9	.	TRBJ2-7	CASSLASSDEQYF	TGTGCCAGCAGCTTAGCCTCTTCGGACGAGCAGTACTTC
TRBD2	TRBV5-8	.	TRBJ2-7	CASSLGGGITYEQYF	TGTGCCAGCAGCTTGGGGGGGGGAATAACCTACGAGCAGTACTTC
.	TRBV6-1	.	TRBJ1-1	CASSEVVTGYSLKNTEAFF	TGTGCCAGCAGTGAGGTCGTCACAGGTTATAGCCTTAAGAACACTGAAGCTTTCTTT
.	TRBV5-1	.	TRBJ1-4	CASSLQGLLANEKLFF	TGCGCCAGCAGCTTGCAGGGGTTGTTGGCTAATGAAAAACTGTTTTTT
TRBD2	TRBV7-3	.	TRBJ2-2	CASSLSGSGGGRAGELFF	TGTGCCAGCAGCTTATCGGGTAGCGGGGGAGGACGCGCCGGGGAGCTGTTTTTT
TRBD1	TRBV7-7	.	TRBJ2-5	CASSPGTGEQETQYF	TGTGCCAGCAGCCCGGGGACAGGGGAACAAGAGACCCAGTACTTC
TRBD1	TRBV11-2	few	TRBJ1-3	CASSSRWDSTTGNTIYF	TGTGCCAGCAGCTCAAGATGGGACAGCACAACTGGAAACACCATATATTTT
TRBD1	TRBV11-2	.	TRBJ1-2	CASSFDHRGTGNGYTF	TGTGCCAGCAGCTTTGACCACCGTGGGACAGGGAATGGCTACACCTTC